The rows below give T cell receptor beta chains drawn from one sample of a study of molecular identifiers for immune sequencing clone quantification. One entry per CDR3 protein results from TCRdb running MiXCR on the PCR reads. The sample consists of approximately 590,000 distinct CDR3 sequences, about 25% of them appearing once. What was sequenced was naive CD8+ T cells from blood, with Jurkat cell RNA spiked in. The receptors here all came from a human donor in good health. Some libraries in this study had Jurkat cell RNA spiked in. Each CDR3 is given with its conserved first and last residue. D genes are given only for firm matches. Clone size, where shown, is once, few, many, or a class for clones that have expanded.

v_gene	len	d_gene	abundance	j_gene	CDR3aa	CDR3nt
TRBV12-5	11	-	few	TRBJ2-1	CASAGSNEQFF	TGTGCTAGTGCTGGGAGCAATGAGCAGTTCTTC
TRBV4-1	15	-	-	TRBJ1-1	CVSSQAKGMNTEAFF	TGCGTCAGCAGCCAAGCCAAGGGGATGAACACTGAAGCTTTCTTT
TRBV10-3	17	TRBD2	many	TRBJ2-3	CAISDRLAGNPADTQYF	TGTGCCATCAGTGACAGGCTAGCGGGGAATCCAGCAGATACGCAGTATTTT
TRBV12-3/TRBV12-4	14	TRBD1	-	TRBJ2-7	CASSLQGQRYEQYF	TGTGCCAGCAGTCTACAGGGACAGCGCTACGAGCAGTACTTC
TRBV4-3	13	-	many	TRBJ2-7	CASSLDRNYEQYF	TGCGCCAGCAGCCTGGACAGAAACTACGAGCAGTACTTC
TRBV12-3/TRBV12-4	13	-	few	TRBJ2-2	CASSLGSVGELFF	TGTGCCAGCAGTTTAGGTTCGGTCGGGGAGCTGTTTTTT
TRBV12-3/TRBV12-4	14	TRBD1	many	TRBJ1-1	CASNPGRGLTEAFF	TGTGCCAGCAATCCCGGCAGGGGGCTTACTGAAGCTTTCTTT
TRBV3-1	14	-	-	TRBJ1-2	CASSRVSRYWGYTF	TGTGCCAGCAGCCGAGTTTCCCGATATTGGGGCTACACCTTC
TRBV5-1	16	-	few	TRBJ1-6	CASSSEPGAGGSPLHF	TGCGCCAGCAGCTCAGAACCGGGCGCCGGAGGTTCACCCCTCCACTTT
TRBV5-1	15	TRBD1	once	TRBJ2-7	CASGLEWTGSYEQYF	TGCGCCAGCGGCTTGGAGTGGACAGGCTCCTACGAGCAGTACTTC
TRBV29-1	14	-	many	TRBJ1-2	CSVGGGTLDYGYTF	TGCAGCGTTGGGGGAGGGACACTCGACTATGGCTACACCTTC
TRBV20-1	16	TRBD1	few	TRBJ2-7	CSAMSGTGLPSYEQYF	TGCAGTGCTATGTCCGGGACAGGGCTTCCCTCCTACGAGCAGTACTTC
TRBV18	14	-	many	TRBJ2-3	CASSQEFSTDTQYF	TGTGCCAGCTCACAGGAATTTAGCACAGATACGCAGTATTTT